This T cell receptor (beta chain) originates from a study of control samples from healthy donors and cancer patients. V lost 4 bases and J lost 2, with 17 bases in between. This CDR3 has 16 residues. The germline gives CDR1 SGDLS, CDR2 YYNGEE. The protocol was immunoSEQ multiplex PCR, while the TCRdb copy is restricted to in-frame clones and leaves out a portion. The sample records 350,000 to 450,000 clones, around 90% being singletons. The specimen was PBMCs. The source is a middle-aged man with head and neck cancer. The chain joins TRBV9 to TRBJ2-3, with D perhaps TRBD1 (5 bases). This CDR3 is CASSPWTTTVTDTQYF. The CDR3, as DNA: TGTGCCAGCAGCCCGTGGACAACCACAGTCACAGATACGCAGTATTTT.